A selection of T cell receptor beta chains follows, all from one sample in a study of blood T cells in healthy people across ages. A single record per CDR3 protein comes from TCRdb applying MiXCR to the 5' RACE reads. The table has some 900,000 distinct CDR3 sequences, around 48% seen once; the top ten hold about an eighth. Input material: blood. Every receptor here comes from a man aged 30 to 39 in good health. The CDR3 runs from the conserved cysteine through the conserved F or W. The order of the fields is V gene, J gene, D gene, clone size, CDR3 DNA, CDR3 protein. A D gene is named only where the DNA matches it firmly. Clone size is given for some rows only: seen once, a few or many times, or a class if the clone is expanded.

v_gene: TRBV13; j_gene: TRBJ2-5; d_gene: TRBD1; abundance: .; CDR3nt: TGTGCCAGCAGCTTAGGACAGGGGTACCAAGAGACCCAGTACTTC; CDR3aa: CASSLGQGYQETQYF
v_gene: TRBV7-2; j_gene: TRBJ2-3; d_gene: .; abundance: .; CDR3nt: TGTGCCAGCAGTCCAGACGGGTTTTTACCGCAGTATTTT; CDR3aa: CASSPDGFLPQYF
v_gene: TRBV18; j_gene: TRBJ2-7; d_gene: .; abundance: medium-sized; CDR3nt: TGTGCCAGCTCACCAGAAGGCTACGAGCAGTACTTC; CDR3aa: CASSPEGYEQYF
v_gene: TRBV2; j_gene: TRBJ2-1; d_gene: .; abundance: .; CDR3nt: TGTGCCAGCAGTGAATCTGAGAGGGGCGAGCAGTTCTTC; CDR3aa: CASSESERGEQFF
v_gene: TRBV14; j_gene: TRBJ2-5; d_gene: .; abundance: .; CDR3nt: TGTGCCAGCAGCCAAGATTCGGGGCAATACAGAAGGCAGTACTTC; CDR3aa: CASSQDSGQYRRQYF
v_gene: TRBV7-2; j_gene: TRBJ2-1; d_gene: .; abundance: few; CDR3nt: TGTGCCAGCAGCTACTTGGGGGATAGCTTTGTGTTCTTC; CDR3aa: CASSYLGDSFVFF
v_gene: TRBV7-2; j_gene: TRBJ2-1; d_gene: .; abundance: many; CDR3nt: TGTGCCAGCAGCCCTTACAATGAGCAGTTCTTC; CDR3aa: CASSPYNEQFF
v_gene: TRBV20-1; j_gene: TRBJ2-7; d_gene: .; abundance: few; CDR3nt: TGCAGTGCTCCGGGAACCATGAACGGCGAGCAGTACTTC; CDR3aa: CSAPGTMNGEQYF
v_gene: TRBV7-2; j_gene: TRBJ2-1; d_gene: .; abundance: .; CDR3nt: TGTGCCAGCACCACGGGGGCGGAACCATACAATGAGCAGTTCTTC; CDR3aa: CASTTGAEPYNEQFF
v_gene: TRBV28; j_gene: TRBJ2-7; d_gene: TRBD2; abundance: once; CDR3nt: TGTGCCAGCAGCCCCCCAACTAGCGTCGAGCAGTACTTC; CDR3aa: CASSPPTSVEQYF
v_gene: TRBV6-2/TRBV6-3; j_gene: TRBJ2-7; d_gene: .; abundance: .; CDR3nt: TGTGCCAGCAGTTACCCCCTTAGTGGCCCTTCCTACGAGCAGTACTTC; CDR3aa: CASSYPLSGPSYEQYF
v_gene: TRBV20-1; j_gene: TRBJ2-5; d_gene: .; abundance: .; CDR3nt: TGCAGTGCTAGTCCTGAGGAGACCCAGTACTTC; CDR3aa: CSASPEETQYF
v_gene: TRBV7-2; j_gene: TRBJ1-6; d_gene: .; abundance: few; CDR3nt: TGTGCCAGCAGCTTAGGGGGGGTGAGGACTAATTCACCCCTCCACTTT; CDR3aa: CASSLGGVRTNSPLHF
v_gene: TRBV9; j_gene: TRBJ1-2; d_gene: .; abundance: .; CDR3nt: TGTGCCAGCAGCGCCCCGAGCGGCTATGGCTACACCTTC; CDR3aa: CASSAPSGYGYTF
v_gene: TRBV10-3; j_gene: TRBJ1-1; d_gene: TRBD1; abundance: .; CDR3nt: TGTGCCATCAGGGAGGGACAGGGCACTGAAGCTTTCTTT; CDR3aa: CAIREGQGTEAFF
v_gene: TRBV5-1; j_gene: TRBJ2-1; d_gene: .; abundance: .; CDR3nt: TGCGCCAGCAGCTTGCTAGGGGGCAATGAGCAGTTCTTC; CDR3aa: CASSLLGGNEQFF
v_gene: TRBV6-1; j_gene: TRBJ2-7; d_gene: TRBD1; abundance: .; CDR3nt: TGTGCCAGCAGAGCGGGACAGGGAGGCTCCTACGAGCAGTACTTC; CDR3aa: CASRAGQGGSYEQYF
v_gene: TRBV7-2; j_gene: TRBJ2-3; d_gene: .; abundance: few; CDR3nt: TGTGCCAGCAGCGATCGGACCATTAACACAGATACGCAGTATTTT; CDR3aa: CASSDRTINTDTQYF
v_gene: TRBV5-4; j_gene: TRBJ2-1; d_gene: TRBD2; abundance: .; CDR3nt: TGTGCCAGCAGCTCTTCGACTAGCGGAGGGGGTGAGCAGTTCTTC; CDR3aa: CASSSSTSGGGEQFF
v_gene: TRBV4-1; j_gene: TRBJ2-3; d_gene: .; abundance: few; CDR3nt: TGCGCCAGCAGCCAAGAACAGCGGGGCACAGATACGCAGTATTTT; CDR3aa: CASSQEQRGTDTQYF
v_gene: TRBV5-1; j_gene: TRBJ2-2; d_gene: TRBD1; abundance: few; CDR3nt: TGCGCCAGCAGCTTGAAAGGGACAGACACCACCGGGGAGCTGTTTTTT; CDR3aa: CASSLKGTDTTGELFF
v_gene: TRBV10-3; j_gene: TRBJ2-5; d_gene: .; abundance: few; CDR3nt: TGTGCCATCAGTTCTCCGCCCGACAGGTCCTACGAACAGTACTTC; CDR3aa: CAISSPPDRSYEQYF
v_gene: TRBV10-3; j_gene: TRBJ1-2; d_gene: TRBD1; abundance: few; CDR3nt: TGTGCCATCAGTCAAACGACAGGGGAAGATGGCTACACCTTC; CDR3aa: CAISQTTGEDGYTF
v_gene: TRBV4-1; j_gene: TRBJ1-5; d_gene: .; abundance: .; CDR3nt: TGCGCCAGCAGCCAAGGTCCAGGGTCGGGTCAGCCCCAGCATTTT; CDR3aa: CASSQGPGSGQPQHF
v_gene: TRBV4-1; j_gene: TRBJ1-1; d_gene: .; abundance: .; CDR3nt: TGCGCCAGCAGCCAGGGCGGGAGCTGGGAAGCTTTCTTT; CDR3aa: CASSQGGSWEAFF
v_gene: TRBV12-3/TRBV12-4; j_gene: TRBJ2-6; d_gene: .; abundance: .; CDR3nt: TGTGCCAACAGTTTAGGACCCAGGGTGAACGTCCTGACTTTC; CDR3aa: CANSLGPRVNVLTF
v_gene: TRBV7-2; j_gene: TRBJ1-2; d_gene: TRBD1; abundance: once; CDR3nt: TGTGTCAGCAGCCAAACCCTAGGACAGGGGTGGAGCGGCTACACCTTC; CDR3aa: CVSSQTLGQGWSGYTF
v_gene: TRBV14; j_gene: TRBJ1-6; d_gene: .; abundance: .; CDR3nt: TGTGCCAGCAGCCAAGCAGGGGCAGGGCCTTCACCCCTCCACTTT; CDR3aa: CASSQAGAGPSPLHF
v_gene: TRBV12-3/TRBV12-4; j_gene: TRBJ1-2; d_gene: .; abundance: .; CDR3nt: TGTGCCAGCATCTGGGGGGGAAAGTCGGATGGCTACACCTTC; CDR3aa: CASIWGGKSDGYTF
v_gene: TRBV7-9; j_gene: TRBJ1-5; d_gene: TRBD1; abundance: .; CDR3nt: TGTGCCAGCAGCATCGGACAGGGTAGCAATCAGCCCCAGCATTTT; CDR3aa: CASSIGQGSNQPQHF
v_gene: TRBV4-1; j_gene: TRBJ2-7; d_gene: .; abundance: few; CDR3nt: TGCGCCAGCAGCCAAGATTCCCAGGTAATCTACGAGCAGTACTTC; CDR3aa: CASSQDSQVIYEQYF
v_gene: TRBV3-1; j_gene: TRBJ2-5; d_gene: .; abundance: .; CDR3nt: TGTGCCAGCAGCCCCCCGGTATACCTTGGGGAGACCCAGTACTTC; CDR3aa: CASSPPVYLGETQYF
v_gene: TRBV9; j_gene: TRBJ2-5; d_gene: .; abundance: .; CDR3nt: TGTGCCAGCAGCGTAGGGCAGTTGAGGGCTCGGGAGACCCAGTACTTC; CDR3aa: CASSVGQLRARETQYF
v_gene: TRBV10-3; j_gene: TRBJ2-6; d_gene: TRBD1; abundance: .; CDR3nt: TGTGCCATCAGTGAGTCCTTGGGGACAGGGGTGACTGGGGCCAACGTCCTGACTTTC; CDR3aa: CAISESLGTGVTGANVLTF
v_gene: TRBV5-1; j_gene: TRBJ1-6; d_gene: TRBD1; abundance: .; CDR3nt: TGCGCCAGCAGCTTATCGGGACAGGGTGACTCACCCCTCCACTTT; CDR3aa: CASSLSGQGDSPLHF
v_gene: TRBV15; j_gene: TRBJ2-7; d_gene: TRBD2; abundance: .; CDR3nt: TGTGCCACCGGTATGGCGGGGGGGCGGTCCGAGCAGTACTTC; CDR3aa: CATGMAGGRSEQYF
v_gene: TRBV3-1; j_gene: TRBJ2-5; d_gene: .; abundance: .; CDR3nt: TGTGCCAGCAGCCAAGAACCCGTGGTGACCCAGTACTTC; CDR3aa: CASSQEPVVTQYF
v_gene: TRBV4-3; j_gene: TRBJ2-3; d_gene: .; abundance: .; CDR3nt: TGCGCCAGCAGCCAAGTCGGTGGGGCCCCTAGCACAGATACGCAGTATTTT; CDR3aa: CASSQVGGAPSTDTQYF
v_gene: TRBV6-1; j_gene: TRBJ2-1; d_gene: TRBD2; abundance: once; CDR3nt: TGTGCCTGCAGTGTGGGACTAGCGGATTACAATGAGCAGTTCTTC; CDR3aa: CACSVGLADYNEQFF
v_gene: TRBV3-1; j_gene: TRBJ1-2; d_gene: .; abundance: .; CDR3nt: TGTGCCAGCAGCCAAGAGGCAGTTGCGGCTTCGTTGCACACCTTC; CDR3aa: CASSQEAVAASLHTF
v_gene: TRBV5-1; j_gene: TRBJ2-1; d_gene: .; abundance: many; CDR3nt: TGCGCCAGCAGCTTGGACCGTCGCGAGCAGTTCTTC; CDR3aa: CASSLDRREQFF
v_gene: TRBV6-1; j_gene: TRBJ2-5; d_gene: TRBD2; abundance: .; CDR3nt: TGTGCCAGCAGTGAGCGGGGGGCACAAGAGACCCAGTACTTC; CDR3aa: CASSERGAQETQYF
v_gene: TRBV4-1; j_gene: TRBJ1-2; d_gene: .; abundance: .; CDR3nt: TGCGCCAGCAGCCAAGGCGATGGATTTGGCTACACCTTC; CDR3aa: CASSQGDGFGYTF
v_gene: TRBV20-1; j_gene: TRBJ1-6; d_gene: .; abundance: .; CDR3nt: TGCAGTGCTCCCGGGACCGTGAATTCACCCCTCCACTTT; CDR3aa: CSAPGTVNSPLHF
v_gene: TRBV6-5; j_gene: TRBJ1-2; d_gene: .; abundance: .; CDR3nt: TGTGCCGTCCGAAACGGTGGCTACACCTTC; CDR3aa: CAVRNGGYTF